This entry lists 24 T cell receptor beta chains sequenced from one sample in a study of OX40 agonist ivuxolimab in advanced cancers. The protocol was immunoSEQ multiplex PCR, while the TCRdb copy is restricted to in-frame clones and leaves out a portion. Of around 45,000 clones listed, around 85% are singletons. The material sequenced was CD4+ or CD8+ T cells sorted from blood, taken in a trial of the OX40 agonist ivuxolimab. These receptor sequences come from an adult with an advanced solid tumor such as melanoma, head and neck, liver or kidney cancer.

The chain couples TRBV7-9 to TRBJ1-3; tentatively, D is TRBD1 (6 bases). Germline V lookup: CDR1 SEHNR, CDR2 FQNEAQ (reference sequence). This CDR3 contains 14 residues. V gave up 5 bases and J gave up 4 bases, with 12 bases separating them. CDR3 in amino acids: CASSATGTGNTIYF. The CDR3, as DNA: TGTGCCAGCAGCGCAACCGGGACAGGAAACACCATATATTTT.

The genes are TRBV28 and TRBJ1-5; no firm D call. The CDR3 has 18 residues. V gave up 6 bases and J gave up 0 bases, with 21 bases separating them. Looked up from germline, CDR1 is MDHEN and CDR2 is SYDVKM. CDR3 region: CASSDYKPRVYSNQPQHF. The CDR3 coding sequence is TGTGCCAGCAGCGACTATAAACCAAGGGTTTATAGCAATCAGCCCCAGCATTTT.

The rearrangement joins TRBV6-4 to TRBJ1-3; no clear D gene. This CDR3 has 15 residues. The V gene's germline CDR1 is MRHNA and CDR2 SNTAGT. V was pared by 4 bases and J by 0 bases, with 10 bases between. The CDR3 bases are TGTGCCAGCAGTGTGGGCTTTGGCTCTGGAAACACCATATATTTT. Translated, it gives CASSVGFGSGNTIYF.

The CDR3 region has the DNA TGTGCCAGCACCCTTGAGCGGCGGGCTAGCACTGAAGCTTTCTTT. Its translation: CASTLERRASTEAFF. The chain recombines TRBV6-1 with TRBJ1-1; D not certain. CDR1 is MNHNS and CDR2 is SASEGT in the germline V gene. The CDR3 consists of 15 residues. V lost 7 bases and J 4 bases, leaving 19 bases between the germline ends.

This clone was seen a few times. This chain links TRBV6-1 with TRBJ1-5, with D perhaps matching TRBD1 (5 bases). Germline CDR1 reads MNHNS; CDR2 reads SASEGT. The germline V and J ends were trimmed by 1 base and 2 bases, with 9 bases remaining between them. CDR3 length: 15 amino acids. As DNA, the CDR3 is TGTGCCAGCAGTGAAGTAGGGGCGCGCAATCAGCCCCAGCATTTT. It codes for CASSEVGARNQPQHF.

The V call is TRBV7-2, the J call TRBJ1-1; D not resolved. Germline assignment: CDR1 SGHTA and CDR2 FQGNSA. This CDR3 contains 12 residues. The ends were cut back, 5 bases at V and 5 bases at J, with 9 bases in the middle. CDR3 amino acids: CASSVLSTEAFF. The CDR3 DNA reads as TGTGCCAGCAGCGTACTATCAACTGAAGCTTTCTTT.

The V and J genes are TRBV5-4 and TRBJ2-3; maybe TRBD2 (7 bases). Germline V CDR1 and CDR2: SGHNT, YYREEE (reference sequence). The CDR3 loop spans 16 amino acids. V shed 4 bases and J shed 6 bases, with 21 bases lying between them. CDR3 sequence (DNA): TGTGCCAGCAGCGATCCAAGGGGGGGCCAACGGGATACGCAGTATTTT. Translation gives CASSDPRGGQRDTQYF.

The rearrangement joins TRBV7-6 to TRBJ1-3; D is undetermined. The V and J ends lost 4 bases and 0 bases respectively, with 7 bases between them. CDR1 and CDR2 from the germline V gene are SGHVS and FNYEAQ. CDR3 length equals 14 residues. The CDR3 nucleotides are TGTGCCAGCAGCTCTGGAAGCTCTGGAAACACCATATATTTT. It yields the protein CASSSGSSGNTIYF.

The rearrangement links TRBV6-1 to TRBJ2-7; the D gene is possibly TRBD2 (5 bases). V was pared by 7 bases and J by 2 bases, with 12 bases between. CDR1 and CDR2 from the germline V gene are MNHNS and SASEGT. The CDR3 consists of 13 residues. The CDR3 here is CASTASRTYEQYF. CDR3 DNA: TGTGCCAGCACGGCTAGCCGAACCTACGAGCAGTACTTC.

The V call is TRBV18, the J call TRBJ1-5; a possible D gene is TRBD1 (5 bases). Looked up from germline, CDR1 is KGHSH and CDR2 is LQKENI. The V and J ends lost 2 bases and 0 bases respectively, with 8 bases between them. The CDR3 loop spans 15 amino acids. The CDR3 bases are TGTGCCAGCTCACCAGACAGTAATAGCAATCAGCCCCAGCATTTT. The encoded protein is CASSPDSNSNQPQHF.

The chain recombines TRBV18 with TRBJ2-5; 9 nucleotides align to TRBD1. The germline V gene has CDR1 KGHSH and CDR2 LQKENI. V was clipped by 8 bases and J by 2 bases; unmatched bases: 3. The CDR3 covers 13 residues. The CDR3 region has the DNA TGTGCCAGCCGGGGGACAGGGCAAGAGACCCAGTACTTC. This encodes CASRGTGQETQYF.

The chain uses TRBV18 and TRBJ2-7, with 11 bases lining up with TRBD1. The V and J ends lost 3 bases and 7 bases, in that order; junction bases with no gene match: 8. Germline CDR1 is KGHSH and CDR2 is LQKENI. This CDR3 has 15 amino acids. The CDR3: CASSPWTGGEGEQYF. Here the CDR3 DNA reads TGTGCCAGCTCACCTTGGACAGGGGGCGAGGGGGAGCAGTACTTC.

This clone was counted a few times. The rearrangement uses TRBV7-2 and TRBJ1-6; possible D gene TRBD1, 5 bases. Trimming stripped 0 bases from V and 6 bases from J, with 9 bases between. Germline-derived CDR1 and CDR2 are SGHTA and FQGNSA. The CDR3 is 15 amino acids. CDR3 DNA sequence: TGTGCCAGCAGCTTAGCCCCCAGGGTTAATTCACCCCTCCACTTT. Residues: CASSLAPRVNSPLHF. The complete variable domain, with remaining parts taken from reference TRBV7-2 and TRBJ1-6, reads GAGVSQSPSNKVTEKGKDVELRCDPISGHTALYWYRQSLGQGLEFLIYFQGNSAPDKSGLPSDRFSAERTGGSVSTLTIQRTQQEDSAVYLCASSLAPRVNSPLHFGNGTRLTVT.

V is TRBV6-5 and J is TRBJ1-5; D is possibly TRBD1 (6 bases). This CDR3 has 13 amino acids. V was shortened by 4 bases and J by 7 bases, with 11 bases between the two germline ends. From germline, CDR1 is MNHEY and CDR2 SVGAGI. DNA of the CDR3: TGTGCCAGCAGTTCGCAGGGGAAACAGCCCCAGCATTTT. Protein product: CASSSQGKQPQHF.

This clone showed up just once. The rearrangement joins TRBV5-1 to TRBJ1-1; TRBD1 matches 7 bases. Germline V gene data show CDR1 as SGHRS and CDR2 as YFSETQ. V was pared by 1 base and J by 5 bases, with 5 bases of the junction left unmatched. The CDR3 extends over 14 amino acids. CDR3 DNA: TGCGCCAGCAGCTTGACAGGGGAATGGACTGAAGCTTTCTTT. It encodes CASSLTGEWTEAFF.

This clone appeared once. V and J are TRBV28 and TRBJ2-1, with D perhaps TRBD1 (6 bases). V shed 7 bases and J shed 1 base, with 11 bases lying between them. This CDR3 has 14 amino acids. Germline-derived CDR1 and CDR2 are MDHEN and SYDVKM. CDR3 coding DNA: TGTGCCAGCACCAGGGGCGATTCCTACAATGAGCAGTTCTTC. This sequence encodes CASTRGDSYNEQFF.

This clone was detected a few times. The rearrangement joins TRBV11-3 to TRBJ2-7, with D possibly matching TRBD2 (6 bases). CDR3 length equals 13 residues. The germline CDR1 and CDR2 sequences are SGHNT and YENEEA. The V end lost 1 base, the J end lost 4 bases, and 8 bases lay between the germline ends. CDR3 protein: CASSLAEGYEQYF. Written as DNA, the CDR3 is TGTGCCAGCAGCTTAGCGGAGGGGTACGAGCAGTACTTC.

The chain links TRBV21-1 to TRBJ2-5. TRBV21-1 is labeled a pseudogene. The CDR3 has 14 amino acids. The CDR3 nucleotides are TGTGCCAGCAGCAGCGAGACGGGGCGGGAGACCCAGTACTTC. This codes for CASSSETGRETQYF.

V usage is TRBV7-2 and J usage is TRBJ1-1; 7 bases fit TRBD1. Germline V lookup: CDR1 SGHTA, CDR2 FQGNSA. With V trimmed by 5 bases and J by 4 bases, 7 bases remained unmatched. This CDR3 comprises 14 residues. The CDR3 reads CASSPQGWGTEAFF. The CDR3 nucleotides are TGTGCCAGCAGCCCACAGGGGTGGGGCACTGAAGCTTTCTTT.

The chain has TRBV7-9 and TRBJ1-2, with D unresolved. CDR3 length equals 14 residues. Trimming stripped 1 base from V and 7 bases from J, with 13 bases between. CDR1 is SEHNR, CDR2 FQNEAQ, per germline (reference sequence). Here the CDR3 DNA reads TGTGCCAGCAGCTTAGTGTCCGACGGTCCTGGCTACACCTTC. Its translation is CASSLVSDGPGYTF.

The gene calls are TRBV19 and TRBJ2-7, with D uncertain. Between the trimmed V and J ends, which lost 3 bases and 1 base, there was a span of 10 bases. CDR1 LNHDA and CDR2 SQIVND come from the germline V gene (reference sequence). This CDR3 is 14 amino acids long. In DNA form, the CDR3 reads TGTGCCAGTAGTATCCGCAGCGAGTCCTACGAGCAGTACTTC. It is translated as CASSIRSESYEQYF.

The chain has TRBV5-1 and TRBJ2-3; possibly TRBD2 for D (5 bases). The CDR3 has 14 amino acids. Germline CDR1 and CDR2: SGHRS and YFSETQ. The V end was cut by 3 bases, the J end by 0 bases, with 8 bases between. The CDR3 region is CASSWRTSTDTQYF. CDR3 in DNA: TGCGCCAGCAGCTGGAGGACTAGCACAGATACGCAGTATTTT. Combining the CDR3 with reference TRBV5-1 and TRBJ2-3 gives the whole variable domain KAGVTQTPRYLIKTRGQQVTLSCSPISGHRSVSWYQQTPGQGLQFLFEYFSETQRNKGNFPGRFSGRQFSNSRSEMNVSTLELGDSALYLCASSWRTSTDTQYFGPGTRLTVL.

This clone was detected a few times. V and J are TRBV6-9 and TRBJ1-1; 7 positions match TRBD1. Per germline, CDR1 MNHGY and CDR2 SVAAGI. The V gene end was trimmed by 6 bases and the J gene end by 5 bases; junction bases not matched to a gene: 12. This CDR3 has 15 amino acids. CDR3 DNA sequence: TGTGCCAGCAGCAGATATCCGACAGGGAGGACTGAAGCTTTCTTT. It encodes CASSRYPTGRTEAFF.

This sequence joins TRBV13 and TRBJ2-7; possible D gene TRBD2, 5 bases. Per germline, CDR1 PRHDT and CDR2 FYEKMQ (reference sequence). The V end was cut by 6 bases, the J end by 5 bases, with 20 bases between. The CDR3 runs 15 residues. The CDR3 DNA reads as TGTGCCAGCAGTGAGGGCCTCTCCCGGGCGGACGAGCAGTACTTC. Residues: CASSEGLSRADEQYF.